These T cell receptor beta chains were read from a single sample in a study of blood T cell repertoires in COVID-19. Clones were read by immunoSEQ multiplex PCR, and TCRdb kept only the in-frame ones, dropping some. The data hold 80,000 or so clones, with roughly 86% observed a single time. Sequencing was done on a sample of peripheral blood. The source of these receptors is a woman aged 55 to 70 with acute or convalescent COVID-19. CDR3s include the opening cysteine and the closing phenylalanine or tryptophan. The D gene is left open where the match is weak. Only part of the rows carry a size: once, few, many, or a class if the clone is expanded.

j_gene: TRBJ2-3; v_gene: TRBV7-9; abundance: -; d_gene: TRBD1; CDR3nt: TGTGCCAGCAGCTTGTGGGGACAGCGACTCACAGATACGCAGTATTTT; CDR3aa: CASSLWGQRLTDTQYF
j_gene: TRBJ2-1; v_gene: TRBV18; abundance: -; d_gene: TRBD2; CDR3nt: TGTGCCAGCTCACCCGGGACTAGCGGGACAGGCAATGAGCAGTTCTTC; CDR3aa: CASSPGTSGTGNEQFF
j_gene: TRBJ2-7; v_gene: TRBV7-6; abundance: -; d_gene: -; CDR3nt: TGTGCCAGCAGCCAGACAGATAACTACGAGCAGTACTTC; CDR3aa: CASSQTDNYEQYF
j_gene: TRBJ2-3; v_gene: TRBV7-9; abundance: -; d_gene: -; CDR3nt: TGTGCCAGCAGCTTAGGGGGGCAAGATACGCAGTATTTT; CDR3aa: CASSLGGQDTQYF
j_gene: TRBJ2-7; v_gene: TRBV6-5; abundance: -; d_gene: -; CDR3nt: TGTGCCAGCAGTCCTCGGGGTTTAAGCCCCTACGAGCAGTACTTC; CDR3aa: CASSPRGLSPYEQYF
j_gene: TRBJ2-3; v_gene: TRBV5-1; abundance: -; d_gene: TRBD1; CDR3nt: TGCGCCAGCAGTTTGGGACAGGGGTTTGATACGCAGTATTTT; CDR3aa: CASSLGQGFDTQYF
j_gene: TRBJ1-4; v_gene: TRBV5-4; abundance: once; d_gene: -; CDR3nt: TGTGCCAGCAGCCGGAGGCGAGGGGGGGCTAATGAAAAACTGTTTTTT; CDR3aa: CASSRRRGGANEKLFF
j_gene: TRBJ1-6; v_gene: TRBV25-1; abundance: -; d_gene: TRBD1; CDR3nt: TGTGCCAGCAGTGAGACAGGGGATCCCTATAATTCACCCCTCCACTTT; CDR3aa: CASSETGDPYNSPLHF
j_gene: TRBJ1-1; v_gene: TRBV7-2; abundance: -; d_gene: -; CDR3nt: TGTGCCAGCAGCTTAACAGGGCTTTTGAACACTGAAGCTTTCTTT; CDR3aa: CASSLTGLLNTEAFF
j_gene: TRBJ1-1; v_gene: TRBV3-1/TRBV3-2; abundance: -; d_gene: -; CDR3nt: TGTGCCAGCAGCCAGACCTTGACAGCGAACACTGAAGCTTTCTTT; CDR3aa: CASSQTLTANTEAFF
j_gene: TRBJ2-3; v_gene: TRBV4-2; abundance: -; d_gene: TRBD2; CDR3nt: TGTGCCAGCAGCCATGAGACTAGCGGGGGAACCACAGATACGCAGTATTTT; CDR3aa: CASSHETSGGTTDTQYF
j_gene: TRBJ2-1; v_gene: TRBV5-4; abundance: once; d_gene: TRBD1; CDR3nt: TGTGCCAGCAGCGCGCAGGGGGCGCAGGGCAATGAGCAGTTCTTC; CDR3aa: CASSAQGAQGNEQFF
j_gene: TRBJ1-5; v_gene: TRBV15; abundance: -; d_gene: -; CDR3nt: TGTGCCACCAGCAGAGATTGGGGAGAGCAGCCCCAGCATTTT; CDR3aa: CATSRDWGEQPQHF
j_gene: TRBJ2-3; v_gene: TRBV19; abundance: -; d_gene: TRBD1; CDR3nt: TGTGCCAGTAATTTTAGGGGACAGGGCCGGGATACGCAGTATTTT; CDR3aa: CASNFRGQGRDTQYF
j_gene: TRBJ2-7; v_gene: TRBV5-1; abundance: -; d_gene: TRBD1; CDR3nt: TGCGCCAGCAGCGGGACAGGCTACGAGCAGTACTTC; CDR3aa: CASSGTGYEQYF
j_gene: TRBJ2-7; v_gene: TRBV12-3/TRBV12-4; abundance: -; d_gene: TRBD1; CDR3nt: TGTGCCAGCACCGTAGACAGGGGCTACGAGCAGTACTTC; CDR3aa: CASTVDRGYEQYF
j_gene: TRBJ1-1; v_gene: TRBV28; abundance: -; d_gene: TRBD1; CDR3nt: TGTGCCAGCCAACAGGGGGGTCGAATGAACACTGAAGCTTTCTTT; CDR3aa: CASQQGGRMNTEAFF
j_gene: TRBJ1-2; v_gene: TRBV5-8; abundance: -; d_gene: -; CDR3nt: TGTGCCAGCAGCCCCATGACAGAGAACTATGGCTACACCTTC; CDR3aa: CASSPMTENYGYTF
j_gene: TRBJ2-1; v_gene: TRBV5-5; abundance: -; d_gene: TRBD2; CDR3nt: TGTGCCAGCATCCCGACTAGCGGGAGTTCTCGCAATGAGCAGTTCTTC; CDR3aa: CASIPTSGSSRNEQFF
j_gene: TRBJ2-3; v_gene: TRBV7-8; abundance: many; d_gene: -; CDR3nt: TGTGCCAGCAGCTTAGCGCCCGGTCCTAAAGAGGATACGCAGTATTTT; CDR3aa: CASSLAPGPKEDTQYF
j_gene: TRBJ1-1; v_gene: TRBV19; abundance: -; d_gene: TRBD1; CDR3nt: TGTGCCAGTAGTGTGGACAGGGGAGGTACTGAAGCTTTCTTT; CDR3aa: CASSVDRGGTEAFF
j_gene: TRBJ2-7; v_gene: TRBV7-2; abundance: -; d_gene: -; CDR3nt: TGTGCCAGCAGCCCAGGGCAGGGAATGAGGCAGTACTTC; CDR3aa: CASSPGQGMRQYF
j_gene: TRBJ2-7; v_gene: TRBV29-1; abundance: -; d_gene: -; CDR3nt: TGCAGCGCCCAGAGGGTGGAGGGGGAGCAGTACTTC; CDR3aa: CSAQRVEGEQYF
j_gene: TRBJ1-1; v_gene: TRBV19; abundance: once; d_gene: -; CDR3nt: TGTGCCAGTAGTATCCGGGGGAACACTGAAGCTTTCTTT; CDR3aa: CASSIRGNTEAFF
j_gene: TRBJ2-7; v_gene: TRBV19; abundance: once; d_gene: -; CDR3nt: TGTGCCAGTAAGAGGGAGGCAGGGGGAACCTACGAGCAGTACTTC; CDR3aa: CASKREAGGTYEQYF
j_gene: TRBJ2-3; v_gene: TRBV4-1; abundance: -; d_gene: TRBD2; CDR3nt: TGCGCCAGCAGCCAAGGATGGACTAGCGGGAGCCCCCTTTCCAATACGCAGTATTTT; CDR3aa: CASSQGWTSGSPLSNTQYF
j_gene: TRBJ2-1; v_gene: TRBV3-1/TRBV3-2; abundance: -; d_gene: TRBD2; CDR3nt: TGTGCCAGCAGCCAAGGACTAGCGGGGGGGCTTTGCAATGAGCAGTTCTTC; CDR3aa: CASSQGLAGGLCNEQFF
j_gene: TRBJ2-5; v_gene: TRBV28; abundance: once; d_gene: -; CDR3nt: TGTGCCAGCAGTATGCCCCCAAAACAGAGCCAGTACTTC; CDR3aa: CASSMPPKQSQYF
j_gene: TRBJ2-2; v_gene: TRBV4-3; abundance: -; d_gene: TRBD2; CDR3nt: TGCGCCAGCAGCCAAGAAGTGCGGGAGGGGAGCACCGGGGAGCTGTTTTTT; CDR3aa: CASSQEVREGSTGELFF
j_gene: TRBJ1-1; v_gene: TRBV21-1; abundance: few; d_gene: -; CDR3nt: TGTGCCAGCAGCAAAGGCAGGGGGCTCGAGAACACTGAAGCTTTCTTT; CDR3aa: CASSKGRGLENTEAFF
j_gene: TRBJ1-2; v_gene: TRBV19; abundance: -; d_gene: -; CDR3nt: TGTGCCAGTAGTATAGATCAGTGGGGGCGCGGTGGCTACACCTTC; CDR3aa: CASSIDQWGRGGYTF
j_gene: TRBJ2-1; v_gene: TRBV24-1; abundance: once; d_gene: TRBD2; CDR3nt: TGTGCCACCAGTGCCGGAACTAGCGGGAGGTCGAAGAGCTACAATGAGCAGTTCTTC; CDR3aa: CATSAGTSGRSKSYNEQFF
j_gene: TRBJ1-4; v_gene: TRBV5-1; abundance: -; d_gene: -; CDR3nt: TGCGCCAGCTCACGGGAGGATGAAAAACTGTTTTTT; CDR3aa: CASSREDEKLFF
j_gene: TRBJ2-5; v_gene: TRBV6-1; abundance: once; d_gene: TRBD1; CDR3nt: TGTGCCAGCAGTGGCTCCGGGACAGGCCAAGAGACCCAGTACTTC; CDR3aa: CASSGSGTGQETQYF
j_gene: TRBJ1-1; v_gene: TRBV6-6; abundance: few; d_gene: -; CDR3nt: TGTGCCAGCAGTTACGGGGGCACCATGAACACTGAAGCTTTCTTT; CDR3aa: CASSYGGTMNTEAFF
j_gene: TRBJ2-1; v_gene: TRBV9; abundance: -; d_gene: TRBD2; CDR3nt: TGTGCCAGCAGCGTAGCGCCTAGCGGGGGGGAGCTGTTCTTC; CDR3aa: CASSVAPSGGELFF
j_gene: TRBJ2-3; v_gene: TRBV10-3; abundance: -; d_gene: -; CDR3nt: TGTGCCATCAGTGAGTCGGTAGCTCGCAATACGCAGTATTTT; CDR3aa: CAISESVARNTQYF
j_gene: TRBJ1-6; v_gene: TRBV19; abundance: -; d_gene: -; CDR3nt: TGTGCCAGTAGTATAGGCCCCTCAGGGGCAAATTCACCCCTCCACTTT; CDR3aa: CASSIGPSGANSPLHF
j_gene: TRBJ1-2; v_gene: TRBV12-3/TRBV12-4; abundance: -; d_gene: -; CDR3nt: TGTGCCAGCAGTCCCGCAGGGGACTATGGCTACACCTTC; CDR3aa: CASSPAGDYGYTF
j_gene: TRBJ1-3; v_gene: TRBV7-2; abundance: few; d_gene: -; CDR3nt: TGTGCCAGCAGCTTGCCAGGCTCTGGAAACACCATATATTTT; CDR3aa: CASSLPGSGNTIYF
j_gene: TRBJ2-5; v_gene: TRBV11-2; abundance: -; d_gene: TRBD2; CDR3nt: TGTGCCAGCAGCCGACGCGGGAGGGCCGATGGAGAGACCCAGTACTTC; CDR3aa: CASSRRGRADGETQYF
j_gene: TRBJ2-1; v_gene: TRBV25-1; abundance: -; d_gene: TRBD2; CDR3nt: TGTGCCAGCAGTGGGGAGCCGGGAGGGCCGGCTAGGTACAATGAGCAGTTCTTC; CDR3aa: CASSGEPGGPARYNEQFF
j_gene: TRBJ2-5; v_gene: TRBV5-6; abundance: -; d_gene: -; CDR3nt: TGTGCCAGCAGCTTAGGACAGTCCCGGGGGACCCAGTACTTC; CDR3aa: CASSLGQSRGTQYF
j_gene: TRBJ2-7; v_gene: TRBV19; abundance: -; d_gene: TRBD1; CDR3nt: TGTGCCAGTAGTAACAGGGGGAGATACGAGCAGTACTTC; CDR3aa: CASSNRGRYEQYF
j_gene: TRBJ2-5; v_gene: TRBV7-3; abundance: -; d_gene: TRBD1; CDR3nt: TGTGCCAGCAGCCCTGAAGGGGGTATACAGGGGGCGACCCAGTACTTC; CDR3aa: CASSPEGGIQGATQYF
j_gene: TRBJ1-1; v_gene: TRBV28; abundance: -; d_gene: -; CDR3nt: TGTGCCAGCACCCTATCGGGGAGCACTGAAGCTTTCTTT; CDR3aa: CASTLSGSTEAFF
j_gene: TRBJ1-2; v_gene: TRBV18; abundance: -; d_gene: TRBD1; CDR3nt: TGTGCCAGCTCACCATCAGGGGACAGTTCTAACTATGGCTACACCTTC; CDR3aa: CASSPSGDSSNYGYTF
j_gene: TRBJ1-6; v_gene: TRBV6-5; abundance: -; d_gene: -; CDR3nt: TGTGCCATCCTAAGCGGGAGCTCCTATAATTCACCCCTCCACTTT; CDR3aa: CAILSGSSYNSPLHF
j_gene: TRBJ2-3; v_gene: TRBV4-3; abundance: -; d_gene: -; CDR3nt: TGCGCCAGCAGCCAAGGGGAACTACAGGGCACAGATACGCAGTATTTT; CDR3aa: CASSQGELQGTDTQYF
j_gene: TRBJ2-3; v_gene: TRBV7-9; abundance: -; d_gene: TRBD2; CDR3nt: TGTGCCAGCAGCTTGACTAGCGGGGAGTCGGATACGCAGTATTTT; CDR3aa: CASSLTSGESDTQYF
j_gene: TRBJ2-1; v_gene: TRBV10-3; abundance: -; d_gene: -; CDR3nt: TGTGCCATCAGTGGGGAGAGGAATGAGCAGTTCTTC; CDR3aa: CAISGERNEQFF
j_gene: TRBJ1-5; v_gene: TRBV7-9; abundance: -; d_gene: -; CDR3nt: TGTGCCAGCAGCTTAGGTGACAGTCTGGGGCAGCCCCAGCATTTT; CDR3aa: CASSLGDSLGQPQHF
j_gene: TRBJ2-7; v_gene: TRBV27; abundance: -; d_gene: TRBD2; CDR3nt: TGTGCCAGCAGCCCACTAGCGGGAGGGGGGTACGAGCAGTACTTC; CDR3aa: CASSPLAGGGYEQYF
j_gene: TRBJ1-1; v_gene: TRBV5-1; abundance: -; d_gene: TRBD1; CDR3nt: TGCGCCAGCAGCTCCGTCGACAGGGGAAACACTGAAGCTTTCTTT; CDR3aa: CASSSVDRGNTEAFF
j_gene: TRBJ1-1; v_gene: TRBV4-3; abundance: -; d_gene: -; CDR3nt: TGCGCCAGCAGCCAAGAGAGGTGGAACACTGAAGCTTTCTTT; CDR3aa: CASSQERWNTEAFF
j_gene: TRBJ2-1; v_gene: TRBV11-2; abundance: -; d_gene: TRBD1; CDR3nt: TGTGCCAGCAGCTTAGCGGGCGGACAGGGGATAAATGAGCAGTTCTTC; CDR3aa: CASSLAGGQGINEQFF
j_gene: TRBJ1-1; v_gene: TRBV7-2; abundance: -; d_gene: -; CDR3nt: TGTGCCAGCAGCGTATCCTCTGGAGAGAACGGTGAAGCTTTCTTT; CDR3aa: CASSVSSGENGEAFF
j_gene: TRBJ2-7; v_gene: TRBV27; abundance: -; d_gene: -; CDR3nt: TGTGCCAGCAGCCCCCATGGTGGGGGACTTGGTATCGAGCAGTACTTC; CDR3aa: CASSPHGGGLGIEQYF
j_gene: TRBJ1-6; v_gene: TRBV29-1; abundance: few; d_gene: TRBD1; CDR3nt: TGCAGCGCAAGGGACAGGGTTACTTCACCCCTCCACTTT; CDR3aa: CSARDRVTSPLHF